These T cell receptor beta chains were read from a single sample in a study of cytomegalovirus exposure and HLA in healthy donors. The method was immunoSEQ multiplex PCR; TCRdb's version includes in-frame clones alone and lacks a portion of them. Among around 36,000 clones listed, just over 85% were seen once. The sequencing sample was made of PBMCs. These receptor sequences come from a middle-aged woman in good health and CMV-seropositive. Each CDR3 is given with its conserved first and last residue. Each record gives: D gene, J gene, V gene, clone size, CDR3 DNA, CDR3 protein. The D gene is left open where the match is weak. Size tells how often a clone was seen (once, few, many) or the class of an expanded clone, and some rows leave it out.

D: TRBD2; J: TRBJ2-7; V: TRBV7-2; size: .; DNA: TGTGCCAGCAGCCTCCTTAGCGGGGGAGACGAGCAGTACTTC; CDR3: CASSLLSGGDEQYF
D: .; J: TRBJ1-1; V: TRBV7-8; size: .; DNA: TGTGCCAGCAGCCGGAGGGGTGAAGCTTTCTTT; CDR3: CASSRRGEAFF
D: .; J: TRBJ2-7; V: TRBV6-5; size: .; DNA: TGTGCCAGCAGCCCCGCCCCTAGCCGCGAGCAGTACTTC; CDR3: CASSPAPSREQYF
D: .; J: TRBJ2-6; V: TRBV5-5; size: few; DNA: TGCGCCAGCAGCCAAGATCTTAGTTCTGGGGCCAACGTCCTGACTTTC; CDR3: CASSQDLSSGANVLTF
D: TRBD2; J: TRBJ2-3; V: TRBV12-5; size: .; DNA: TGTGCTAGTGGTTTGGTAATATTCGGGGGGGCTTTCACAGATACGCAGTATTTT; CDR3: CASGLVIFGGAFTDTQYF
D: .; J: TRBJ2-7; V: TRBV4-3; size: .; DNA: TGCGCCAGCAGCCCCCAACTAGGGGGTGGCACCTACGAGCAGTACTTC; CDR3: CASSPQLGGGTYEQYF
D: TRBD1; J: TRBJ2-2; V: TRBV10-1; size: .; DNA: TGCGCCAGCAGTGCCCAGACAGGGACCGGGGAGCTGTTTTTT; CDR3: CASSAQTGTGELFF
D: .; J: TRBJ1-1; V: TRBV7-9; size: .; DNA: TGTGCCAGCAGCGAGATACAGATCACTGAAGCTTTCTTT; CDR3: CASSEIQITEAFF
D: TRBD1; J: TRBJ1-5; V: TRBV5-5; size: .; DNA: TGTGCCAGCAGCTGGGGGACAGGGAGGGAAGGCAATCAGCCCCAGCATTTT; CDR3: CASSWGTGREGNQPQHF
D: TRBD1; J: TRBJ1-4; V: TRBV9; size: .; DNA: TGTGCCAGCAGCCCCCGACAGGGAAATGAAAAACTGTTTTTT; CDR3: CASSPRQGNEKLFF
D: .; J: TRBJ2-2; V: TRBV7-2; size: .; DNA: TGTGCCAGCACCCTGGGCGGGGCGAACACCGGGGAGCTGTTTTTT; CDR3: CASTLGGANTGELFF
D: TRBD1; J: TRBJ2-5; V: TRBV5-1; size: .; DNA: TGCGCCAGCAGCGTTGGGACAGTGGACATTGGAGAGACCCAGTACTTC; CDR3: CASSVGTVDIGETQYF
D: .; J: TRBJ2-3; V: TRBV2; size: .; DNA: TGTGCCAGCAGTGAAGGGGGAGGTAGCACAGATACGCAGTATTTT; CDR3: CASSEGGGSTDTQYF
D: TRBD1; J: TRBJ2-7; V: TRBV10-3; size: few; DNA: TGTGCCATCAGGCTCGGGACAGATTACGAGCAGTACTTC; CDR3: CAIRLGTDYEQYF
D: TRBD1; J: TRBJ1-1; V: TRBV11-2; size: .; DNA: TGTGCCAGCACCGTTTCAGGGGGCATGACTGAAGCTTTCTTT; CDR3: CASTVSGGMTEAFF
D: .; J: TRBJ2-7; V: TRBV5-3; size: .; DNA: TGTGCCAGAAGCTTGGCTGACTCCCCTCTTTACGAGCAGTACTTC; CDR3: CARSLADSPLYEQYF
D: .; J: TRBJ2-6; V: TRBV6-1; size: few; DNA: TGTGCCAGCACCGGAGGTAGCTCTGGGGCCAACGTCCTGACTTTC; CDR3: CASTGGSSGANVLTF
D: TRBD1; J: TRBJ2-7; V: TRBV28; size: once; DNA: TGTGCCAGCAGACCCCATAGGACAGGGAGGTCCTACGAGCAGTACTTC; CDR3: CASRPHRTGRSYEQYF
D: .; J: TRBJ1-5; V: TRBV18; size: .; DNA: TGTGCCAGCTCGGGAGGGGAGGATCAGCCCCAGCATTTT; CDR3: CASSGGEDQPQHF
D: .; J: TRBJ1-6; V: TRBV2; size: .; DNA: TGTGCCAGCAGCCCCAGGGAGGGGGGACAATCACCCCTCCACTTT; CDR3: CASSPREGGQSPLHF
D: .; J: TRBJ2-3; V: TRBV5-4; size: .; DNA: TGTGCCGGCAGCCCTCCCTTGAGCACAGATACGCAGTATTTT; CDR3: CAGSPPLSTDTQYF
D: .; J: TRBJ2-1; V: TRBV18; size: .; DNA: TGTGCCAGCTCACCCCGGGCCTCAGGGAACAATGAGCAGTTCTTC; CDR3: CASSPRASGNNEQFF
D: .; J: TRBJ1-6; V: TRBV5-4; size: .; DNA: TGTGCCAGCAGCTCGACAGATTCACCCCTCCACTTT; CDR3: CASSSTDSPLHF
D: TRBD1; J: TRBJ2-2; V: TRBV5-4; size: .; DNA: TGTGCCAGCAGCTTGGGGGGGACAGGGAACACCGGGGAGCTGTTTTTT; CDR3: CASSLGGTGNTGELFF
D: TRBD2; J: TRBJ2-3; V: TRBV5-4; size: .; DNA: TGTGCCAGCAGTTCCGTAGCGGGGATAACAGATACGCAGTATTTT; CDR3: CASSSVAGITDTQYF
D: .; J: TRBJ1-1; V: TRBV2; size: few; DNA: TGTGCCAGCAGCACTCTCCCCGACACTGAAGCTTTCTTT; CDR3: CASSTLPDTEAFF
D: TRBD1; J: TRBJ2-5; V: TRBV7-3; size: .; DNA: TGTGCCAGCACCCACGGGACAGGGGTAGGGGAGACCCAGTACTTC; CDR3: CASTHGTGVGETQYF
D: TRBD1; J: TRBJ2-7; V: TRBV6-1; size: .; DNA: TGTGCCAGCAGGATGCCGGGACAGGGGAGCCACGAGCAGTACTTC; CDR3: CASRMPGQGSHEQYF
D: .; J: TRBJ1-4; V: TRBV28; size: .; DNA: TGTGCCAGCAGTTTTCAACAGGGAGTGGCTAATGAAAAACTGTTTTTT; CDR3: CASSFQQGVANEKLFF
D: TRBD2; J: TRBJ2-7; V: TRBV4-3; size: .; DNA: TGCGCCAGCAGCCAAGTTAGCGGGCCGGTTTTTGAGCAGTACTTC; CDR3: CASSQVSGPVFEQYF
D: TRBD2; J: TRBJ2-7; V: TRBV4-3; size: .; DNA: TGCGCCAGCAGCCAAGTTAGACTAGCGGGGCAAGGTGACGAGCAGTACTTC; CDR3: CASSQVRLAGQGDEQYF
D: TRBD1; J: TRBJ1-1; V: TRBV25-1; size: .; DNA: TGTGCCAGCAGTGAATCAGGGACAGCTGACACTGAAGCTTTCTTT; CDR3: CASSESGTADTEAFF
D: .; J: TRBJ1-3; V: TRBV11-2; size: .; DNA: TGTGCCAGCAGCCTCCTCACAGGGCAGTTTGTGTTT; CDR3: CASSLLTGQFVF
D: .; J: TRBJ2-3; V: TRBV6-1; size: .; DNA: TGTGCCAGCAGCCCCGGTACAGCGGGCACAGATACGCAGTATTTT; CDR3: CASSPGTAGTDTQYF
D: .; J: TRBJ1-5; V: TRBV11-2; size: .; DNA: TGTGCCAGCAGCCCAGGACAGAATCAGCCCCAGCATTTT; CDR3: CASSPGQNQPQHF
D: .; J: TRBJ2-1; V: TRBV5-8; size: .; DNA: TGTGCCAGCAGCTTGGGACTTCTCAATGAGCAGTTCTTC; CDR3: CASSLGLLNEQFF
D: TRBD1; J: TRBJ2-5; V: TRBV2; size: .; DNA: TGTGCCAGCAGCTTCCAACCGGGACAGGGCCAAGAGACCCAGTACTTC; CDR3: CASSFQPGQGQETQYF
D: .; J: TRBJ2-7; V: TRBV30; size: .; DNA: TGTGCCTGGAGAACTTCCGGGTCTTCCTACGAGCAGTACTTC; CDR3: CAWRTSGSSYEQYF
D: .; J: TRBJ1-6; V: TRBV19; size: .; DNA: TGTGCCAGTAGTATCAGGCTCGGCAGGGTGATTCGTAATTCACCCCTCCACTTT; CDR3: CASSIRLGRVIRNSPLHF
D: TRBD1; J: TRBJ1-1; V: TRBV19; size: .; DNA: TGTGCCAGTAGTATAGTTCCAGGGGGCTCGGGCACTGAAGCTTTCTTT; CDR3: CASSIVPGGSGTEAFF